Listed here are 21 T cell receptor beta chains from one sample, sequenced in a study of blood T cells in healthy people across ages. Using a J-beta primer mix together with a sample-barcoded 5' primer, a second PCR was run for roughly 6 to 12 cycles. TCRdb redid the calling of the 5' RACE reads with MiXCR, one entry per CDR3 protein. The table includes 800,000 or so distinct CDR3 sequences, about half detected once. Sequences were obtained from blood. Source of these receptors: a man older than 75 in good health.

The CDR3 DNA reads TGTGCCATCAGCACCATGACTAGCGGGAGTTCCCACGAGCAGTACTTC. This sequence encodes CAISTMTSGSSHEQYF. This sequence joins TRBV10-3 and TRBJ2-7; TRBD2 matches at 12 bases. The CDR3 has 16 amino acids. The germline gives CDR1 ENHRY, CDR2 SYGVKD. Losses at the gene ends were 6 bases for V and 5 bases for J; bases not matched to a gene: 11.

This chain connects TRBV4-3 to TRBJ1-1, with 7 bases lining up with TRBD1. With 6 bases clipped from V and 1 base from J, the junction kept 20 bases outside the gene matches. Germline CDR1 and CDR2: LGHNA and YSLEER. CDR3 length: 19 amino acids. The CDR3 here is CASSLTAGGMMGENTEAFF. In nucleotides, the CDR3 is TGCGCCAGCAGTCTCACGGCAGGGGGGATGATGGGGGAGAACACTGAAGCTTTCTTT.

This clonotype appeared many times. The chain joins TRBV9 to TRBJ2-1; the match to TRBD2 covers 12 bases. There are 15 residues in the CDR3. V shed 1 base and J 9 bases; nucleotides not matched to a gene: 5. The V gene's germline CDR1 is SGDLS and CDR2 YYNGEE. In nucleotides, the CDR3 is TGTGCCAGCAGCGTACGACTAGCGGGAGATGGTGAGCAGTTCTTC. This gives the protein CASSVRLAGDGEQFF.

There are a few counts of this clonotype. J is TRBJ2-5 and V is TRBV7-2; perhaps TRBD2 as D (5 bases). Germline CDR1 SGHTA, CDR2 FQGNSA. V lost 5 bases to trimming and J lost 3 bases, with 13 bases between them. CDR3 length: 14 residues. The CDR3 nucleotides are TGTGCCAGCAGCGCAGGTACCGGGGAAGAGACCCAGTACTTC. This encodes CASSAGTGEETQYF.

The chain couples TRBV5-1 to TRBJ2-1, with 10 bases lining up with TRBD2. The germline CDR1 and CDR2 sequences are SGHRS and YFSETQ. The CDR3 has 17 residues. V lost 0 bases, J lost 5 bases, and 8 bases stayed unmatched. The CDR3 coding sequence is TGCGCCAGCAGCTTGGTAGCGGGAGGACGAGGTAACAATGAGCAGTTCTTC. It codes for CASSLVAGGRGNNEQFF.

For the CDR3, the DNA is TGTGCCAGCAGCGTAGTTGGTAGTGGGGTTGAGCAGTTCTTC. Amino acid sequence: CASSVVGSGVEQFF. This rearrangement joins TRBV9 to TRBJ2-1, with D unclear. The V end was cut by 0 bases, the J end by 9 bases, with 13 bases between. The CDR3 covers 14 residues. Germline lookup yields CDR1 SGDLS and CDR2 YYNGEE.

The chain recombines TRBV12-3 or TRBV12-4 with TRBJ2-1; D call uncertain. Trimming removed 6 bases from V and 0 bases from J, with 9 bases in between. The CDR3 is 14 residues long. The CDR3 here is CASRQPSSYNEQFF. In DNA form, the CDR3 reads TGTGCCAGCAGACAACCGAGCTCCTACAATGAGCAGTTCTTC.

Only a few counts were recorded for this clonotype. The chain carries TRBV2 and TRBJ2-5, with D possibly matching TRBD2 (5 bases). V gave up 7 bases and J gave up 1 base, with 13 bases separating them. CDR1 and CDR2 (germline): SNHLY, FYNNEI. The CDR3 totals 14 residues. DNA of the CDR3: TGTGCCAGCACCCTGACCGGGATCCAAGAGACCCAGTACTTC. Protein product: CASTLTGIQETQYF.

This clonotype was detected only a few times. Just one base apart from a much larger clone, this may be a read error. This rearrangement joins TRBV5-1 to TRBJ2-1; 9 nucleotides line up with TRBD2. The germline V gene encodes CDR1 SGHRS and CDR2 YFSETQ. This CDR3 is 15 amino acids long. Trimming took 4 bases from V and 0 from J; bases not matched to a gene: 2. In DNA, the CDR3 is TGCGCCAGCAGCCCTAGCGGGAACTCCTACAATGAGCAGTTCTTC. Its translation: CASSPSGNSYNEQFF.

The V and J genes are TRBV7-2 and TRBJ2-3, with D unresolved. Trimming shortened V by 5 bases and J by 1 base, and 10 bases separated the two germline ends. This CDR3 comprises 14 residues. The germline V gene has CDR1 SGHTA and CDR2 FQGNSA. Here the CDR3 reads CASSPPYGTDTQYF. The CDR3, as DNA: TGTGCCAGCAGCCCACCGTATGGCACAGATACGCAGTATTTT.

The V and J genes are TRBV28 and TRBJ2-1; 10 bases are a match to TRBD2. The germline gives CDR1 MDHEN, CDR2 SYDVKM. V trimming: 7 bases; J trimming: 1 base; junction bases outside the gene matches: 7. The CDR3 has 16 amino acids. The CDR3, as DNA: TGTGCCAGCAACCAAGCGGGAGGGATATCCTACAATGAGCAGTTCTTC. Translation gives CASNQAGGISYNEQFF.

There are many counts of this clonotype. The chain combines TRBV7-9 with TRBJ2-7, with TRBD1 as a possible D gene (5 bases). With 5 bases removed from V and 4 bases from J, the gap between germline ends came to 9 bases. Germline loops: CDR1 SEHNR, CDR2 FQNEAQ (reference sequence). This CDR3 is built from 12 residues. For the CDR3, the DNA is TGTGCCAGCAGCGCGACAGCATACGAGCAGTACTTC. Residues: CASSATAYEQYF. The full variable domain, in which reference TRBV7-9 and TRBJ2-7 provide the parts outside the CDR3, is DTGVSQNPRHKITKRGQNVTFRCDPISEHNRLYWYRQTLGQGPEFLTYFQNEAQLEKSRLLSDRFSAERPKGSFSTLEIQRTEQGDSAMYLCASSATAYEQYFGPGTRLTVT.

The chain uses TRBV20-1 and TRBJ2-3; possibly TRBD1 for D (5 bases). Germline V gene sequence: CDR1 DFQATT, CDR2 SNEGSKA (reference sequence). With 6 bases removed from V and 0 bases from J, the gap between germline ends came to 25 bases. This CDR3 spans 18 amino acids. The CDR3 protein is CSAVTQGGAGFSTDTQYF. The CDR3 region has the DNA TGCAGTGCGGTAACTCAGGGCGGCGCCGGATTTAGCACAGATACGCAGTATTTT.

This clonotype was detected only a few times. This chain links TRBV7-2 with TRBJ2-4; tentative D call: TRBD2 (7 bases). The J call may be incorrect, as the DNA end agrees better with TRBJ2-7. The CDR3 runs 15 residues. Germline CDR1 is SGHTA and CDR2 is FQGNSA. In DNA, the CDR3 is TGTGCCAGCAGCTTAGTGGGGGGGCTAAGCAACGAGCAGTACTTC. Amino acids: CASSLVGGLSNEQYF.

The chain links TRBV12-3 or TRBV12-4 to TRBJ2-5; TRBD2 aligns across 7 bases. V lost 6 bases and J lost 1; bases outside the gene matches: 5. The CDR3 totals 14 residues. CDR3 nucleotides: TGTGCCAGCAGGGCGGGAGTGGGCCAAGAGACCCAGTACTTC. Its protein is CASRAGVGQETQYF.

This rearrangement joins TRBV7-9 to TRBJ1-2; D is possibly TRBD1 (5 bases). CDR1 and CDR2 from the germline V gene are SEHNR and FQNEAQ (reference sequence). There are 14 residues in the CDR3. The V and J ends lost 1 base and 4 bases respectively, with 10 bases between them. In nucleotides, the CDR3 is TGTGCCAGCAGCTTAGAGACAGCATTCTATGGCTACACCTTC. As protein: CASSLETAFYGYTF.

This clonotype was recorded many times. The J gene is TRBJ2-5, the V gene TRBV2; tentatively, D is TRBD1 (6 bases). This CDR3 region has 15 residues. The V and J ends lost 2 bases and 2 bases respectively, with 12 bases between them. Germline CDR1 reads SNHLY; CDR2 reads FYNNEI. The CDR3 nucleotides read TGTGCCAGCAGTGAACTCAGGACAGCGCAAGAGACCCAGTACTTC. Translation gives CASSELRTAQETQYF.

The chain links TRBV28 to TRBJ2-3; TRBD2 might be the D (6 bases). CDR1 and CDR2 from the germline V gene are MDHEN and SYDVKM. V lost 2 bases and J 5 bases, leaving 11 bases between the germline ends. The CDR3 extends over 14 amino acids. CDR3 region: CASSLAGNLDTQYF. DNA for the CDR3: TGTGCCAGCAGTTTAGCGGGAAATTTAGATACGCAGTATTTT.

J is TRBJ2-1 and V is TRBV5-1, with D maybe TRBD1 (6 bases). With 6 bases removed from V and 4 bases from J, the gap between germline ends came to 14 bases. The germline gives CDR1 SGHRS, CDR2 YFSETQ. The CDR3 consists of 14 residues. In nucleotides, the CDR3 is TGCGCCAGCAACGAGGACAGAGAATACAATGAGCAGTTCTTC. This gives the protein CASNEDREYNEQFF.

This clonotype occurred once. The V gene is TRBV27, the J gene TRBJ2-3; 11 nucleotides match TRBD2. Germline assignment: CDR1 MNHEY and CDR2 SMNVEV (reference sequence). Losses at the gene ends were 5 bases for V and 7 bases for J; bases not matched to a gene: 8. The CDR3 sequence is 15 residues long. The CDR3 sequence is CASSLIAGGPHTQYF. The CDR3 DNA reads as TGTGCCAGCAGTCTTATAGCGGGAGGGCCACATACGCAGTATTTT.

As to this clonotype: This clone may be a read error of a much larger clone one base away. This chain links TRBV5-1 with TRBJ1-6, with 8 bases fitting TRBD1. Germline loops: CDR1 SGHRS, CDR2 YFSETQ. The CDR3 loop spans 15 amino acids. The CDR3 DNA is TGCGCCTGCAGCTCGACAGGGGAGTATAATTCACCCCTCCACTTT. This sequence encodes CACSSTGEYNSPLHF.